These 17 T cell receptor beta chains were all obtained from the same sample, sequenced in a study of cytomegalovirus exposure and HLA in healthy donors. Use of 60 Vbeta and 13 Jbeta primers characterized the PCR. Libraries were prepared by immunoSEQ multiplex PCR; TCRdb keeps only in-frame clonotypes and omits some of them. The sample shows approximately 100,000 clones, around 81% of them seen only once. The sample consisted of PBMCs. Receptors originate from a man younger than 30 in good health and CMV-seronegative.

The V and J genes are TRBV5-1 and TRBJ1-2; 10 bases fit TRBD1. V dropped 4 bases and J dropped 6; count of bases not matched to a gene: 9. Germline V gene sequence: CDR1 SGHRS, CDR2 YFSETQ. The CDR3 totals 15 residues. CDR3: CASSVTGGEVDGYTF. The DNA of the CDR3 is TGCGCCAGCAGCGTGACAGGGGGCGAAGTTGATGGCTACACCTTC.

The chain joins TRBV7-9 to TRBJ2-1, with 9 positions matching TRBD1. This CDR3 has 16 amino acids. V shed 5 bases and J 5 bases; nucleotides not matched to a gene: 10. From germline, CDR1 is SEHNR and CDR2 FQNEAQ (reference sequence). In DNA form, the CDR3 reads TGTGCCAGCAGCCCCGGGACAGGGAGGATCCACAATGAGCAGTTCTTC. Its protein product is CASSPGTGRIHNEQFF.

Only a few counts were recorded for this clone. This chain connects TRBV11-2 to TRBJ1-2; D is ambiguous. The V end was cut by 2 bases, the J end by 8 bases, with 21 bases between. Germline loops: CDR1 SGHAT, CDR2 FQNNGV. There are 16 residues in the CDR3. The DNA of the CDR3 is TGTGCCAGCAGCTTAAATCTCGGTCAGGCGTTCGAGGGCTACACCTTC. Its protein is CASSLNLGQAFEGYTF.

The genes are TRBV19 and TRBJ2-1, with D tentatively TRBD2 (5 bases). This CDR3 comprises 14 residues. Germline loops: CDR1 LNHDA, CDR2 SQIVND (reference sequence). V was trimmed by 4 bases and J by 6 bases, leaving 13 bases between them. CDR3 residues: CASSRLTEGNEQFF. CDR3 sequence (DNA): TGTGCCAGTAGTAGACTGACCGAGGGCAATGAGCAGTTCTTC.

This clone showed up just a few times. The CDR3, as DNA: TGTGCCAGCAGCCGGGCGACTGGGGGCAACGATGAAAAACTGTTTTTT. Protein product: CASSRATGGNDEKLFF. This chain uses TRBV5-6 with TRBJ1-4, with D maybe TRBD1 (6 bases). Between the trimmed V and J ends, which lost 4 bases and 6 bases, there was a span of 19 bases. The germline V gene has CDR1 SGHDT and CDR2 YYEEEE. The CDR3 runs 16 residues. The full variable domain, completed using reference TRBV5-6 and TRBJ1-4, is DAGVTQSPTHLIKTRGQQVTLRCSPKSGHDTVSWYQQALGQGPQFIFQYYEEEERQRGNFPDRFSGHQFPNYSSELNVNALLLGDSALYLCASSRATGGNDEKLFFGSGTQLSVL.

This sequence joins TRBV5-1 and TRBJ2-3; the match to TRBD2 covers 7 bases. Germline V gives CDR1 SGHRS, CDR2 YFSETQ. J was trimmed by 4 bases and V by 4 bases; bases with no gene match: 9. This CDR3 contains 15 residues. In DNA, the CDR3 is TGCGCCAGCAGCCGCGTCGGGGGGACCGCAGATACGCAGTATTTT. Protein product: CASSRVGGTADTQYF.

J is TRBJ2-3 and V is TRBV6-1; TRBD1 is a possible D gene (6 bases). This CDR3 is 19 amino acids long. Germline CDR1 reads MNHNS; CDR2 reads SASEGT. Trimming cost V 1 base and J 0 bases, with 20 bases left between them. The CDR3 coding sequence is TGTGCCAGCAGTGAAGGAGCAGGGGCCTCCCCCTCTAGCACAGATACGCAGTATTTT. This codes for CASSEGAGASPSSTDTQYF.

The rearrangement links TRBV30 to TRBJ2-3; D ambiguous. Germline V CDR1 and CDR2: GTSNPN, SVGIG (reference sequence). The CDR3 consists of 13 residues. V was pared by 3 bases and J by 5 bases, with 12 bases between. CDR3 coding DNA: TGTGCCTGGAGCACACCCCCTGTAGATACGCAGTATTTT. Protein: CAWSTPPVDTQYF.

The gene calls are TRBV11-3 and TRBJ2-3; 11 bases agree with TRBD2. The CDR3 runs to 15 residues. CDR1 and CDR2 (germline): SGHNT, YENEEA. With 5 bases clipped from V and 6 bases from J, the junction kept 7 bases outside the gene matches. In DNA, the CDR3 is TGTGCCAGCAGCCTCCTAGCGGGGGGATTTGATACGCAGTATTTT. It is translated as CASSLLAGGFDTQYF.

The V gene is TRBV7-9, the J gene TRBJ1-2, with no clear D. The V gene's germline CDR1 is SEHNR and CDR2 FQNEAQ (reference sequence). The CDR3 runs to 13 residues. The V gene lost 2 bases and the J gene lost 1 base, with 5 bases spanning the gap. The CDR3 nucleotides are TGTGCCAGCAGCTTACTCAGTAACTATGGCTACACCTTC. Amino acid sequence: CASSLLSNYGYTF.

CDR3 bases: TGTGCCAGCAGTTTAGCGCCAGGGGTAACGTCATATGAGCAGTTCTTC. This encodes CASSLAPGVTSYEQFF. The gene calls are TRBV27 and TRBJ2-1; D is perhaps TRBD1 (6 bases). The CDR3 runs to 16 residues. Trimming shortened V by 2 bases and J by 8 bases, and 19 bases separated the two germline ends. CDR1 is MNHEY, CDR2 SMNVEV, per germline (reference sequence).

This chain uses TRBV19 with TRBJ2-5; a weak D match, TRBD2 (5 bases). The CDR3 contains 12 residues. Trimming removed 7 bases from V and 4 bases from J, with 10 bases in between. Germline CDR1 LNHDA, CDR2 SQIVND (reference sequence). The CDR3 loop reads CASKEGGETQYF. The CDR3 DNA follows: TGTGCCAGTAAAGAGGGTGGAGAGACCCAGTACTTC.

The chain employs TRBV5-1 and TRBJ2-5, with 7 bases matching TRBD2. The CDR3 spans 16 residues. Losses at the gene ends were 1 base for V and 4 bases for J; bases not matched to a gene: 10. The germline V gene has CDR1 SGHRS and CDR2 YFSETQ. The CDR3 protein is CASSLFPVREAETQYF. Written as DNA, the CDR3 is TGCGCCAGCAGCTTGTTCCCGGTCCGGGAGGCAGAGACCCAGTACTTC.

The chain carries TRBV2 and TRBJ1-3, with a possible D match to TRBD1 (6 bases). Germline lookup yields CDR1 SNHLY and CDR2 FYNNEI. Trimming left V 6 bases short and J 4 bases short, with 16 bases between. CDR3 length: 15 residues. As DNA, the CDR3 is TGTGCCAGCAGCGACCAGGGGTTTTCAGGAAACACCATATATTTT. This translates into CASSDQGFSGNTIYF.

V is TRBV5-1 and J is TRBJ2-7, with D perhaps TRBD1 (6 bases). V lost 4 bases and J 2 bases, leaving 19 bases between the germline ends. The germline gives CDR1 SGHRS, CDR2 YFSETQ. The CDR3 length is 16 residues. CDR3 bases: TGCGCCAGCAGCCATCTTACAGGGAAAACCCCCTACGAGCAGTACTTC. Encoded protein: CASSHLTGKTPYEQYF.

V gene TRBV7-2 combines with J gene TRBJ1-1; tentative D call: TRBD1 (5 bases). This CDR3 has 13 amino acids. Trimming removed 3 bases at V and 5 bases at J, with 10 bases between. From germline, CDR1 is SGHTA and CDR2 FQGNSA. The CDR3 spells CASSFSRDTEAFF. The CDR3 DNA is TGTGCCAGCAGCTTTAGCAGGGATACTGAAGCTTTCTTT.

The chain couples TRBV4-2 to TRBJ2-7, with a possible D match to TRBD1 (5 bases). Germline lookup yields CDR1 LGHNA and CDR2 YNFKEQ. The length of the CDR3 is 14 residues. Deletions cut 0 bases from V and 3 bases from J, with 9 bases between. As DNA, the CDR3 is TGTGCCAGCAGCCAAGAGACAGCCAGCTACGAGCAGTACTTC. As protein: CASSQETASYEQYF.